One sample yielded the 14 T cell receptor beta chains listed below, sequenced in a study of cytomegalovirus exposure and HLA in healthy donors. Primers included in the PCR were 60 Vbeta and 13 Jbeta primers. Profiled with immunoSEQ multiplex PCR; TCRdb holds only in-frame clones, not every one. The sample contains some 110,000 clones, roughly three quarters of which appear only once. Sequenced: PBMCs. The receptors derive from a woman aged 18-29 years in good health and CMV-seropositive.

The chain employs TRBV18 and TRBJ2-7; 10 bases fit TRBD1. Germline loops: CDR1 KGHSH, CDR2 LQKENI. The CDR3 is 16 residues long. Trimming cost V 5 bases and J 0 bases; bases outside gene matches: 7. For the CDR3, the DNA is TGTGCCAGCTCAGGGACAGGGGACCCCTCCTCCTACGAGCAGTACTTC. This sequence encodes CASSGTGDPSSYEQYF.

The chain uses TRBV15 and TRBJ2-1, with D possibly matching TRBD2 (6 bases). From germline, CDR1 is LNHNV and CDR2 YYDKDF (reference sequence). This CDR3 contains 17 residues. Trimming removed 0 bases at V and 5 bases at J, with 17 bases between. This chain's CDR3 is CATSRDLGGRRDNEQFF. The CDR3 nucleotides read TGTGCCACCAGCAGAGATCTGGGTGGGAGGAGAGACAATGAGCAGTTCTTC.

DNA of the CDR3: TGTGCCAGCAGTTTAGGTCGCAGGGGCAGCTATGGCTACACCTTC. It yields the protein CASSLGRRGSYGYTF. V is TRBV28 and J is TRBJ1-2, with a possible D match to TRBD1 (6 bases). V was shortened by 2 bases and J by 4 bases, with 14 bases between the two germline ends. This CDR3 has 15 residues. Germline-derived CDR1 and CDR2 are MDHEN and SYDVKM.

The rearrangement joins TRBV5-1 to TRBJ2-1, with 7 bases matching TRBD2. This CDR3 has 15 amino acids. Germline CDR1 is SGHRS and CDR2 is YFSETQ. The V and J ends lost 5 bases and 3 bases, in that order; junction bases with no gene match: 8. The CDR3 nucleotides are TGCGCCAGCAGATCTAGCGGCACAATCTACAATGAGCAGTTCTTC. This gives the protein CASRSSGTIYNEQFF.

The chain carries TRBV20-1 and TRBJ2-3; no reliable D call. The germline CDR1 and CDR2 sequences are DFQATT and SNEGSKA (reference sequence). The CDR3 sequence is 11 residues long. Trimming cost V 5 bases and J 4 bases, with 7 bases left between them. CDR3 in DNA: TGCAGTGCTCCAGGCCCAGATACGCAGTATTTT. This encodes CSAPGPDTQYF.

The J gene is TRBJ2-7, the V gene TRBV5-6; D is possibly TRBD2 (6 bases). Trimming stripped 5 bases from V and 6 bases from J, with 12 bases between. The CDR3 sequence is 12 residues long. Germline V lookup: CDR1 SGHDT, CDR2 YYEEEE. The CDR3, as DNA: TGTGCCAGCAGAGCTTGGGGGGTCGAGCAGTACTTC. Translation gives CASRAWGVEQYF.

V and J are TRBV28 and TRBJ2-1, with a tentative D call TRBD2 (6 bases). Germline V gene lookup returns CDR1 MDHEN and CDR2 SYDVKM. V was cut by 0 bases and J by 0 bases, with 9 bases left in between. The CDR3 runs 16 residues. CDR3 loop: CASSLWEGSSYNEQFF. The CDR3, as DNA: TGTGCCAGCAGTTTATGGGAGGGGAGCTCCTACAATGAGCAGTTCTTC. Complete variable domain (other parts from reference TRBV28 and TRBJ2-1): DVKVTQSSRYLVKRTGEKVFLECVQDMDHENMFWYRQDPGLGLRLIYFSYDVKMKEKGDIPEGYSVSREKKERFSLILESASTNQTSMYLCASSLWEGSSYNEQFFGPGTRLTVL.

The chain has TRBV27 and TRBJ2-5; TRBD1 is a possible D gene (6 bases). Germline loops: CDR1 MNHEY, CDR2 SMNVEV (reference sequence). The ends were cut back, 8 bases at V and 7 bases at J, with 20 bases in the middle. This CDR3 is 14 amino acids long. CDR3 in amino acids: CASARSDSQGTQYF. The DNA of the CDR3 is TGTGCCAGCGCACGTAGTGATTCACAGGGGACCCAGTACTTC.

This chain uses TRBV11-2 with TRBJ1-2, with 11 bases identical to TRBD1. Germline CDR1 is SGHAT and CDR2 is FQNNGV. There are 16 residues in the CDR3. V trimming: 3 bases; J trimming: 6 bases; junction bases outside the gene matches: 9. The CDR3 DNA reads as TGTGCCAGCAGCTTTTCCGACGGACAGGGGGCAGATGGCTACACCTTC. Translating gives CASSFSDGQGADGYTF.

The chain joins TRBV5-1 to TRBJ1-2; 12 nucleotides align to TRBD1. The germline gives CDR1 SGHRS, CDR2 YFSETQ. The ends lost 4 bases at V and 6 bases at J; junction bases unmatched: 7. The CDR3 has 15 residues. CDR3 sequence: CASSLRDRGRDGYTF. The CDR3 region has the DNA TGCGCCAGCAGCCTCCGGGACAGGGGGCGGGATGGCTACACCTTC.

This chain connects TRBV2 to TRBJ2-3, with 9 positions matching TRBD1. The CDR3 covers 15 residues. Trimming took 11 bases from V and 4 from J; bases not matched to a gene: 13. CDR1 is SNHLY and CDR2 is FYNNEI in the germline V gene. The CDR3 here is CAGAVDRGYADTQYF. The CDR3, as DNA: TGTGCCGGAGCAGTGGACAGGGGATACGCAGATACGCAGTATTTT. Looking up the rest from reference TRBV2 and TRBJ2-3 gives the full variable domain: EPEVTQTPSHQVTQMGQEVILRCVPISNHLYFYWYRQILGQKVEFLVSFYNNEISEKSEIFDDQFSVERPDGSNFTLKIRSTKLEDSAMYFCAGAVDRGYADTQYFGPGTRLTVL.

This chain links TRBV7-9 with TRBJ2-3; 8 nucleotides match TRBD1. J gave up 2 bases and V 4 bases, and 5 bases lay outside the gene matches. This CDR3 is built from 15 residues. CDR1 and CDR2 from the germline V gene are SEHNR and FQNEAQ (reference sequence). The chain's CDR3 is CASSWTGRFTDTQYF. CDR3 DNA sequence: TGTGCCAGCAGCTGGACAGGGCGTTTCACAGATACGCAGTATTTT.

This clone has more than one count but fewer than ten. This chain connects TRBV30 to TRBJ1-2; no definite D call. V lost 2 bases and J lost 9, with 10 bases in between. The CDR3 is made up of 11 amino acids. CDR1 GTSNPN and CDR2 SVGIG come from the germline V gene (reference sequence). The chain's CDR3 is CAWSPQRSYTF. DNA for the CDR3: TGTGCCTGGAGTCCACAACGTAGCTACACCTTC.

This clone has only one observation. The chain employs TRBV7-3 and TRBJ2-3; 7 nucleotides align to TRBD2. From germline, CDR1 is SGHTA and CDR2 FQGTGA. The CDR3 is 15 residues long. J was trimmed by 4 bases and V by 5 bases; bases with no gene match: 9. The CDR3 DNA follows: TGTGCCAGCAGCCCCGGAGCGGGAAGTGCAGATACGCAGTATTTT. Protein product: CASSPGAGSADTQYF.